One sample yielded the 9 T cell receptor beta chains listed below, sequenced in a study of blood T cell repertoires in COVID-19. Using immunoSEQ multiplex PCR, the repertoire was profiled, and TCRdb retains in-frame clones only, with some absent. The sample holds fewer than 250,000 clones, approximately 90% seen once. The sample was peripheral blood. The receptor set was obtained from a man in his 70s with acute or convalescent COVID-19.

V is TRBV5-1 and J is TRBJ1-1; 8 bases map to TRBD1. The CDR3 has 15 residues. CDR1 and CDR2 from the germline V gene are SGHRS and YFSETQ. The V gene end was trimmed by 4 bases and the J gene end by 6 bases; junction bases not matched to a gene: 11. The DNA of the CDR3 is TGCGCCAGCAGCCGGAATACAGGGGGATCTGCTGAAGCTTTCTTT. Protein sequence: CASSRNTGGSAEAFF.

CDR3 coding DNA: TGTGCCAGCAGCTTAGGAACGGTTCAAGCCTATGGCTACACCTTC. Its translation: CASSLGTVQAYGYTF. The rearrangement links TRBV11-2 to TRBJ1-2; no definite D call. The CDR3 consists of 15 residues. Germline values: CDR1 SGHAT, CDR2 FQNNGV. V lost 1 base and J 4 bases, leaving 13 bases between the germline ends. Filled out from reference TRBV11-2 and TRBJ1-2, the complete variable domain reads EAGVAQSPRYKIIEKRQSVAFWCNPISGHATLYWYQQILGQGPKLLIQFQNNGVVDDSQLPKDRFSAERLKGVDSTLKIQPAKLEDSAVYLCASSLGTVQAYGYTFGSGTRLTVV.

V gene TRBV19 combines with J gene TRBJ1-1, with 7 positions matching TRBD1. Germline CDR1 reads LNHDA; CDR2 reads SQIVND (reference sequence). The CDR3 runs 19 residues. The trim removed 2 bases at V and 0 bases at J, leaving 15 bases unmatched. The CDR3 region is CASSISPAGRTGVNTEAFF. In nucleotides, the CDR3 is TGTGCCAGTAGTATATCCCCCGCCGGGCGGACAGGAGTGAACACTGAAGCTTTCTTT. Filled out from reference TRBV19 and TRBJ1-1, the complete variable domain reads DGGITQSPKYLFRKEGQNVTLSCEQNLNHDAMYWYRQDPGQGLRLIYYSQIVNDFQKGDIAEGYSVSREKKESFPLTVTSAQKNPTAFYLCASSISPAGRTGVNTEAFFGQGTRLTVV.

V and J are TRBV28 and TRBJ2-3; 8 bases agree with TRBD1. After removal of 8 bases from V and 3 bases from J, the junction contained 4 bases not matched to a gene. This CDR3 has 13 residues. The V gene's germline CDR1 is MDHEN and CDR2 SYDVKM. The CDR3 DNA reads TGTGCCAGCCCGGACAGGGCGACAGATACGCAGTATTTT. Its translation is CASPDRATDTQYF.

This clone has a handful of counts. This chain uses TRBV7-8 with TRBJ1-3; 9 bases fit TRBD1. Losses at the gene ends were 8 bases for V and 2 bases for J; bases not matched to a gene: 1. Germline V gene lookup returns CDR1 SGHVS and CDR2 FQNEAQ. CDR3 size: 13 residues. CDR3 protein: CASRQGAGNTIYF. CDR3 nucleotide sequence: TGTGCCAGCCGACAGGGGGCTGGAAACACCATATATTTT. The full variable domain, completed using reference TRBV7-8 and TRBJ1-3, is GAGVSQSPRYKVAKRGQDVALRCDPISGHVSLFWYQQALGQGPEFLTYFQNEAQLDKSGLPSDRFFAERPEGSVSTLKIQRTQQEDSAVYLCASRQGAGNTIYFGEGSWLTVV.

The rearrangement joins TRBV9 to TRBJ1-1; D uncertain. V shed 4 bases and J shed 1 base, with 11 bases lying between them. There are 14 residues in the CDR3. Germline V gene lookup returns CDR1 SGDLS and CDR2 YYNGEE. The CDR3 DNA sequence: TGTGCCAGCAGCCAAGCCGCGAGGAACACTGAAGCTTTCTTT. Its protein is CASSQAARNTEAFF.

V and J are TRBV7-2 and TRBJ2-1, with a weak D call TRBD2 (6 bases). CDR3 length equals 13 residues. Germline assignment: CDR1 SGHTA and CDR2 FQGNSA. The V end lost 3 bases, the J end lost 6 bases, and 9 bases lay between the germline ends. CDR3 bases: TGTGCCAGCAGCTTCGGGACTCTCAATGAGCAGTTCTTC. Translating gives CASSFGTLNEQFF. The variable domain in full, completed from reference TRBV7-2 and TRBJ2-1, reads GAGVSQSPSNKVTEKGKDVELRCDPISGHTALYWYRQSLGQGLEFLIYFQGNSAPDKSGLPSDRFSAERTGGSVSTLTIQRTQQEDSAVYLCASSFGTLNEQFFGPGTRLTVL.

The chain links TRBV2 to TRBJ1-4; TRBD1 matches 7 bases. The V and J ends lost 2 bases and 5 bases, in that order; junction bases with no gene match: 5. In germline, CDR1 is SNHLY, CDR2 FYNNEI. The CDR3 runs to 15 residues. This CDR3 is CASSEKGQWNEKLFF. In DNA, the CDR3 is TGTGCCAGCAGTGAAAAGGGACAGTGGAATGAAAAACTGTTTTTT.

The chain is built from TRBV27 and TRBJ2-1; 8 bases agree with TRBD2. This CDR3 has 16 residues. V was clipped by 3 bases and J by 6 bases; unmatched bases: 10. Germline lookup yields CDR1 MNHEY and CDR2 SMNVEV (reference sequence). The CDR3 sequence is CASSFFIAGSANEQFF. CDR3 nucleotides: TGTGCCAGCAGTTTCTTCATAGCGGGATCGGCCAATGAGCAGTTCTTC.